Below are 5 T cell receptor beta chains sequenced from a single sample in a study of blood T cell repertoires in COVID-19. Method: immunoSEQ multiplex PCR; TCRdb's copy keeps in-frame clones and lacks some. This sample has hundreds of thousands of clones, with 75% to 90% found just once. The sequenced sample was PBMCs or T cells enriched from blood (not recorded which). Every receptor here comes from a man aged 25-40 years who had recovered from COVID-19.

This clone was picked up a small number of times. The rearrangement joins TRBV12-3 or TRBV12-4 to TRBJ1-2; D is possibly TRBD1 (5 bases). V was shortened by 4 bases and J by 10 bases, with 13 bases between the two germline ends. The CDR3 runs to 12 residues. CDR3 DNA sequence: TGTGCCAGCAGTTCGCGACAGCGTGCCTACACCTTC. This gives the protein CASSSRQRAYTF.

The V call is TRBV6-5, the J call TRBJ1-5; maybe TRBD1 (5 bases). The CDR3 length is 14 residues. Germline CDR1 and CDR2: MNHEY and SVGAGI. Trimming took 7 bases from V and 1 from J, leaving 11 bases between them. The CDR3 nucleotides are TGTGCCAGCAAACGGCAGGGAAGCAATCAGCCCCAGCATTTT. Protein product: CASKRQGSNQPQHF.

The V call is TRBV15, the J call TRBJ2-7; D not certain. The CDR3 sequence is 14 residues long. The V and J ends lost 5 bases and 0 bases respectively, with 11 bases between them. Looked up from germline, CDR1 is LNHNV and CDR2 is YYDKDF (reference sequence). The CDR3 loop reads CATSSGSGSYEQYF. For the CDR3, the DNA is TGTGCCACCAGCTCCGGGTCCGGCTCCTACGAGCAGTACTTC.

V is TRBV5-6 and J is TRBJ1-4; 7 bases are shared with TRBD1. The CDR3 is 15 amino acids. The germline V gene has CDR1 SGHDT and CDR2 YYEEEE. V lost 2 bases and J lost 5; bases outside the gene matches: 6. CDR3 coding DNA: TGTGCCAGCAGCTTTCCGACAGGGCTAAATGAAAAACTGTTTTTT. This encodes CASSFPTGLNEKLFF.

The V and J genes are TRBV24-1 and TRBJ2-1; TRBD2 matches 7 bases. In germline, CDR1 is KGHDR, CDR2 SFDVKD. V dropped 3 bases and J dropped 6; count of bases not matched to a gene: 7. The length of the CDR3 is 15 residues. CDR3 sequence (DNA): TGTGCCACCAGTGATCTGCGGGAGAGGGGCAATGAGCAGTTCTTC. It encodes CATSDLRERGNEQFF.